This is a list of T cell receptor beta chains from one sample in a study of blood T cell repertoires in COVID-19. TCRdb's copy holds only in-frame clones and misses some; the assay was immunoSEQ multiplex PCR. Of 150,000 to 200,000 clones detected, around 82% appear once; the ten largest clones hold less than 20%. The sequencing sample was made of PBMCs or T cells enriched from blood (not recorded which). The receptors come from a woman aged 50 to 60 with acute COVID-19. CDR3s include the opening cysteine and the closing phenylalanine or tryptophan. Fields, in order: clone size, J gene, V gene, D gene, CDR3 DNA, CDR3 protein. D genes are given only for firm matches. Clone sizes are given selectively: once, few, many, or a class where the clone is expanded.

>few|TRBJ1-6|TRBV2|.
TGTGCCAGCAGTGAGGGGAGGAGGAATTCACCCCTCCACTTT
CASSEGRRNSPLHF
>few|TRBJ1-5|TRBV18|TRBD1
TGTGCCAGCTCACCCTGGACAGGGGATAATCAGCCCCAGCATTTT
CASSPWTGDNQPQHF
>.|TRBJ1-5|TRBV9|.
TGTGCCAGCAGCGTTAGTATGGTCCCCAATCAGCCCCAGCATTTT
CASSVSMVPNQPQHF
>.|TRBJ2-1|TRBV4-3|TRBD2
TGCGCCAGCAGCCAACCATTGGCGGGGGGGACGGACAATGAGCAGTTCTTC
CASSQPLAGGTDNEQFF
>once|TRBJ1-1|TRBV7-9|TRBD1
TGTGCCAGCAGCTTAAAGGGTCAGGGGGCGAGCACTGAAGCTTTCTTT
CASSLKGQGASTEAFF
>.|TRBJ1-2|TRBV3-1/TRBV3-2|TRBD1
TGTGCCAGCAGCCGCGACAGGGGAAACCTGGGCTACACCTTC
CASSRDRGNLGYTF
>.|TRBJ1-1|TRBV27|.
TGTGCCAGCAGTACGTACAGGGAGGGAGGCTCTGAAGCTTTCTTT
CASSTYREGGSEAFF
>few|TRBJ2-3|TRBV18|.
TGTGCCAGCTCACCTTACACAGATACGCAGTATTTT
CASSPYTDTQYF
>few|TRBJ1-1|TRBV27|.
TGTGCCAGCAGGAACAGGGTAGGCACTGAAGCTTTCTTT
CASRNRVGTEAFF
>.|TRBJ1-1|TRBV27|.
TGTGCCAGCAGTACTACTACAGGGTACACTGAAGCTTTCTTT
CASSTTTGYTEAFF
>.|TRBJ1-6|TRBV27|.
TGTGCCAGCAGTTTTGGTACAGATTCACCCCTCCACTTT
CASSFGTDSPLHF
>.|TRBJ2-3|TRBV18|.
TGTGCCAGCTCACGGGAGTTAGGTGCATCCACAGATACGCAGTATTTT
CASSRELGASTDTQYF
>.|TRBJ1-6|TRBV7-9|TRBD1
TGTGCCAGCAGCTTAGCCGAGACAGGGGGCACCGGATCACCCCTCCACTTT
CASSLAETGGTGSPLHF
>.|TRBJ1-5|TRBV6-2/TRBV6-3|.
TGTGCCAGCAGTTACGCGGGGGTCAGCCAGCCCCAGCATTTT
CASSYAGVSQPQHF
>.|TRBJ2-2|TRBV9|TRBD2
TGTGCCAGCAGCGTAGATAGACTAGCGGGGACCGGGGAGCTGTTTTTT
CASSVDRLAGTGELFF
>once|TRBJ1-3|TRBV7-9|TRBD1
TGTGCCAGCAGCTTCGACAGGGGACACACCATATATTTT
CASSFDRGHTIYF
>.|TRBJ1-3|TRBV27|.
TGTGCCAGCCGCCGGGACATACTCTCTGGAAACACCATATATTTT
CASRRDILSGNTIYF
>.|TRBJ2-1|TRBV6-5|.
TGTGGACTCGGGGACTCAAGCCCCCGGGAGCAGTTCTTC
CGLGDSSPREQFF
>.|TRBJ2-1|TRBV6-5|TRBD2
TGTGCCAGCAGTTACTCCGGGGGGGCGTTGGATGAGCAGTTCTTC
CASSYSGGALDEQFF
>.|TRBJ1-4|TRBV19|.
TGTGCCAGTAGTTCAGGGGCCGCTGGTGAAAAACTGTTTTTT
CASSSGAAGEKLFF
>.|TRBJ1-1|TRBV4-2|.
TGTGCCAGCAGCCTGGAAGGGAGGGACACTGAAGCTTTCTTT
CASSLEGRDTEAFF